This T cell receptor beta chain was observed in a study of blood T cell repertoires in COVID-19. Turning to the study itself: Material from acute and convalescent COVID-19 was sourced from the United States, Italy and Spain. Sample material is recorded as cDNA or gDNA derived from T cells, B-cell-depleted T cells, or PBMCs.

This CDR3 spans 15 amino acids. Germline CDR1 SGHVS, CDR2 FNYEAQ. V lost 5 bases to trimming and J lost 4 bases, with 17 bases between them. In the original processing: Amplified reference gene primers provided the basis for estimating nucleated cell counts. Only in-frame clones appear in the TCRdb table, and some are missing; sequencing was by immunoSEQ multiplex PCR. V and J calls and clone size follow that table, whereas D and trimming were derived from the DNA. The table lists 300,000 to 400,000 clones, approximately 87% of them singletons. Those enrolled in Seattle joined during active infection and were followed longitudinally afterward.

The sequence was collected from a woman aged 45-65 years with COVID-19, enrolled during active disease. What was sequenced was peripheral blood. The V call is TRBV7-6, the J call TRBJ1-1; D may be TRBD1 (5 bases). The CDR3 protein is CASSTSGGGGTEAFF. The CDR3 bases are TGTGCCAGCAGCACCAGTGGGGGAGGAGGCACTGAAGCTTTCTTT.